This entry lists 17 T cell receptor beta chains sequenced from one sample in a study of blood T cell repertoires in COVID-19. TCRdb keeps only in-frame clones here, not all; method: immunoSEQ multiplex PCR. The table includes more than 300,000 clones, 89% detected once. Sequencing input: PBMCs or T cells enriched from blood (not recorded which). These receptors were taken from a woman younger than 45 who had recovered from COVID-19.

This clone showed up just a few times. The chain is built from TRBV5-4 and TRBJ1-1; the D is unclear. The germline CDR1 and CDR2 sequences are SGHNT and YYREEE (reference sequence). V was pared by 0 bases and J by 0 bases, with 18 bases between. This CDR3 region has 18 residues. CDR3 loop: CASSLAALSPGLNTEAFF. In DNA form, the CDR3 reads TGTGCCAGCAGCTTGGCAGCCCTAAGCCCGGGATTGAACACTGAAGCTTTCTTT.

The rearrangement uses TRBV18 and TRBJ2-5, with D tentatively TRBD1 (6 bases). CDR1 is KGHSH, CDR2 LQKENI, per germline. The V end was cut by 3 bases, the J end by 0 bases, with 8 bases between. This CDR3 is built from 14 residues. CDR3 loop: CASSPRTDQETQYF. For the CDR3, the DNA is TGTGCCAGCTCACCGAGGACAGACCAAGAGACCCAGTACTTC.

The CDR3 bases are TGCGCCAGCAGCGCCGGACTGATTTGGACAGATACGCAGTATTTT. Translation: CASSAGLIWTDTQYF. The chain combines TRBV5-1 with TRBJ2-3; D possibly corresponds to TRBD2 (5 bases). The CDR3 loop spans 15 amino acids. V lost 4 bases to trimming and J lost 3 bases, with 15 bases between them. Looked up from germline, CDR1 is SGHRS and CDR2 is YFSETQ.

The chain links TRBV7-6 to TRBJ2-1; TRBD2 matches at 12 bases. V dropped 0 bases and J dropped 9; count of bases not matched to a gene: 6. The V gene's germline CDR1 is SGHVS and CDR2 FNYEAQ. The CDR3 runs to 16 residues. CDR3 residues: CASSLATSGSDIEQFF. The CDR3 bases are TGTGCCAGCAGCTTAGCGACTAGCGGGAGTGATATTGAGCAGTTCTTC.

The V call is TRBV27, the J call TRBJ2-7, with 8 nucleotides matching TRBD1. CDR1 is MNHEY and CDR2 is SMNVEV in the germline V gene (reference sequence). This CDR3 has 14 amino acids. The J segment lost 5 bases and the V segment lost 6 bases, leaving 9 bases of the junction unmatched. This chain's CDR3 is CASSLGQGTNEQYF. Written as DNA, the CDR3 is TGTGCCAGCAGCCTCGGACAGGGCACGAACGAGCAGTACTTC.

The V call is TRBV6-4, the J call TRBJ1-5; TRBD1 aligns across 8 bases. The germline V gene encodes CDR1 MRHNA and CDR2 SNTAGT. The trim removed 5 bases at V and 5 bases at J, leaving 5 bases unmatched. The CDR3 loop spans 14 amino acids. The CDR3 sequence: CASSQTGVDQPQHF. The DNA of the CDR3 is TGTGCCAGCAGTCAGACAGGGGTCGATCAGCCCCAGCATTTT.

The chain joins TRBV5-1 to TRBJ1-2; 8 nucleotides line up with TRBD1. The V gene's germline CDR1 is SGHRS and CDR2 YFSETQ. The CDR3 sequence is 16 residues long. After removal of 0 bases from V and 4 bases from J, the junction contained 8 bases not matched to a gene. CDR3 loop: CASSLVGQDIFYGYTF. The CDR3 coding sequence is TGCGCCAGCAGCTTGGTGGGACAGGACATCTTCTATGGCTACACCTTC.

The chain joins TRBV7-2 to TRBJ1-1; D is ambiguous. CDR3 length: 14 amino acids. Germline V gene sequence: CDR1 SGHTA, CDR2 FQGNSA. With 0 bases removed from V and 1 base from J, the gap between germline ends came to 6 bases. CDR3 in DNA: TGTGCCAGCAGCTTAGCGACTGGGAACACTGAAGCTTTCTTT. Protein sequence: CASSLATGNTEAFF. Combining the CDR3 with reference TRBV7-2 and TRBJ1-1 gives the whole variable domain GAGVSQSPSNKVTEKGKDVELRCDPISGHTALYWYRQSLGQGLEFLIYFQGNSAPDKSGLPSDRFSAERTGGSVSTLTIQRTQQEDSAVYLCASSLATGNTEAFFGQGTRLTVV.

This clone was recorded a few times. The J gene is TRBJ1-1, the V gene TRBV6-5; 8 bases agree with TRBD1. The CDR3 sequence is 13 residues long. CDR1 MNHEY and CDR2 SVGAGI come from the germline V gene. Unmatched junction bases numbered 3, after V lost 2 bases and J lost 7 bases. The CDR3 is CASSYDRGVEAFF. DNA for the CDR3: TGTGCCAGCAGTTACGACAGGGGTGTTGAAGCTTTCTTT.

The rearrangement uses TRBV28 and TRBJ2-7; 14 nucleotides align to TRBD2. The J segment lost 5 bases and the V segment lost 6 bases, leaving 9 bases of the junction unmatched. Germline V gene lookup returns CDR1 MDHEN and CDR2 SYDVKM. The CDR3 covers 16 residues. CDR3 sequence: CASSPWTSGRNHEQYF. The CDR3 DNA sequence: TGTGCCAGCAGCCCCTGGACTAGCGGGAGGAACCACGAGCAGTACTTC. Filled out from reference TRBV28 and TRBJ2-7, the complete variable domain reads DVKVTQSSRYLVKRTGEKVFLECVQDMDHENMFWYRQDPGLGLRLIYFSYDVKMKEKGDIPEGYSVSREKKERFSLILESASTNQTSMYLCASSPWTSGRNHEQYFGPGTRLTVT.

The chain employs TRBV27 and TRBJ2-7, with 10 bases that match TRBD2. Germline assignment: CDR1 MNHEY and CDR2 SMNVEV (reference sequence). CDR3 length: 13 amino acids. V shed 0 bases and J 9 bases; nucleotides not matched to a gene: 2. The CDR3: CASSLSASGGQYF. The CDR3, as DNA: TGTGCCAGCAGTTTATCGGCTAGCGGGGGGCAGTACTTC.

The genes are TRBV18 and TRBJ2-3; TRBD1 agrees at 11 bases. This CDR3 region has 18 residues. CDR1 and CDR2 (germline): KGHSH, LQKENI. Trimming removed 6 bases from V and 2 bases from J; junction bases left unmatched: 13. This CDR3 is CASSPGQGAAWTTDTQYF. DNA of the CDR3: TGTGCCAGCTCCCCTGGACAGGGGGCGGCTTGGACCACAGATACGCAGTATTTT.

The chain couples TRBV15 to TRBJ2-1; 10 bases line up with TRBD2. V lost 1 base to trimming and J lost 2 bases; unmatched junction nucleotides: 2. Germline-derived CDR1 and CDR2 are LNHNV and YYDKDF (reference sequence). The CDR3 length is 16 residues. CDR3 in amino acids: CATSRGTSGPYNEQFF. DNA of the CDR3: TGTGCCACCAGCAGAGGGACTAGCGGACCCTACAATGAGCAGTTCTTC.

This chain joins TRBV7-6 and TRBJ1-2; D gene unclear. CDR1 SGHVS and CDR2 FNYEAQ come from the germline V gene. The CDR3 totals 11 residues. The V gene lost 3 bases and the J gene lost 8 bases, with 7 bases spanning the gap. CDR3 nucleotide sequence: TGTGCCAGCAGCTTGAGGTCCGGCTACACCTTC. It translates to CASSLRSGYTF.

This chain connects TRBV3-1 (or the pseudogene TRBV3-2) to TRBJ2-1; 13 nucleotides match TRBD2. This CDR3 region has 17 residues. With V trimmed by 3 bases and J by 4 bases, 6 bases remained unmatched. Germline CDR1 is LGHDT and CDR2 is YNNKEL (reference sequence). CDR3 nucleotides: TGTGCCAGCAGCCATCGACTAGCGGGAGGCCGATACAATGAGCAGTTCTTC. Amino acids: CASSHRLAGGRYNEQFF.

The genes are TRBV6-5 and TRBJ1-2; D is uncertain. Germline V gene lookup returns CDR1 MNHEY and CDR2 SVGAGI. Deletions cut 5 bases from V and 2 bases from J, with 9 bases between. The CDR3 extends over 13 amino acids. CDR3 coding DNA: TGTGCCAGCAGTCCAAGAGAGAACTATGGCTACACCTTC. Translated, it gives CASSPRENYGYTF.

Notes on this clone: The germline gene is not matched at one end of the junction; a read error may be the cause. This sequence joins TRBV7-7 and TRBJ2-5; perhaps TRBD2 as D (6 bases). This CDR3 spans 15 amino acids. CDR1 and CDR2 from the germline V gene are SSHAT and FNYEAQ (reference sequence). The CDR3 loop reads CASSLSPGGSETQYF. The CDR3 DNA reads as TGTGCTAGCAGCTTGTCCCCCGGGGGATCAGAGACCCAGTACTTC.